This TCR beta chain stems from a study of T cell repertoires in cytomegalovirus infection. Study-wide context: Both CMV infection and a matching HLA type were indicated by public TCR beta signatures.

Only a few counts were recorded for this clonotype. Its antigen is not known. Trimming cost V 3 bases and J 5 bases, with 14 bases left between them. This CDR3 comprises 14 residues. From germline, CDR1 is KGHSH and CDR2 LQKENI. TCRdb redid the calling of the reads with MiXCR, one entry per CDR3 protein. The sample has about 60,000 distinct CDR3 sequences, more than 25% seen once. The chain has TRBV18 and TRBJ2-7; TRBD1 is a possible D gene (9 bases). The sequencing sample was made of PBMCs, sequenced either directly or after in vitro stimulation (not recorded which). This sequence originates from a human donor in good health (CMV status not recorded). Some clones in this sample may be carry-over from other donors' samples. CDR3 protein: CASSPGRDRDEQYF. The DNA of the CDR3 is TGTGCCAGCTCACCCGGGAGGGACAGGGACGAGCAGTACTTC.